This T cell receptor (beta chain) was retrieved from a study of tumor-infiltrating lymphocytes in primary liver carcinoma. The authors made TCR beta cDNA from around 500 ng total RNA with a constant-region primer. Slightly modified ARM-PCR, run as three nested multiplex PCR rounds, produced the TCR beta libraries. The study ran its first two PCR rounds for around 10 cycles each, using TRBV1-TRBV30 forward primers and a C-beta reverse primer. TCRdb analysed the multiplex PCR reads with MiXCR anew, one entry per CDR3 protein. This sample has 95,000 to 150,000 distinct CDR3 sequences, with around two thirds found just once. This clonotype is a singleton in its sample. Its specificity is unknown. The junction does not match germline at one end; this may be a read error. Total RNA and DNA came together from around 18-30 mg of bulk tissue without cell sorting. Germline CDR1 is MDHEN and CDR2 is SYDVKM. The CDR3 totals 14 residues.

General study points: In tumor-adjacent and tumor-blood pairs, overlap was lower than in tumor region pairs.

The source material was liver tumor tissue from sampling region 1. Regarding subset: tumor region T1, superior pole. The gene calls are TRBV28 and TRBJ2-7; 7 bases align to TRBD2. This sequence originates from a woman aged 55 to 70 with primary liver carcinoma and hepatitis B virus infection. CDR3 sequence (DNA): TGTGCCAGCAGTCCTAGCGGATGGGCCTATGAGCAGTACTTC. It yields the protein CASSPSGWAYEQYF.